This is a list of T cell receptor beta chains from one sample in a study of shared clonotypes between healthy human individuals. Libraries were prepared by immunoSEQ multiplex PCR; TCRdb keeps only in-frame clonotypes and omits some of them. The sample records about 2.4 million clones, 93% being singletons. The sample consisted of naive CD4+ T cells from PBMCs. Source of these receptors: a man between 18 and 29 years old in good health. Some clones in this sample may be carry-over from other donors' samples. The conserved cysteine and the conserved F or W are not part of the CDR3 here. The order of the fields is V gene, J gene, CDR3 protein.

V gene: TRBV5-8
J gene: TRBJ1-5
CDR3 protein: ASSSRQGGQPQH

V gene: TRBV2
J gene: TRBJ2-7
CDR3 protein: ASSEYGTGNSEQY

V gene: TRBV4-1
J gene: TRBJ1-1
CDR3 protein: ASSQMGQGRAMNTEAF

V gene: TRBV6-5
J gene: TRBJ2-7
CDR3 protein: ASSSPGTGLDEQY

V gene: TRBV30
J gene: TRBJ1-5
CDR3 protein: AWSFSTPFFGQPQH

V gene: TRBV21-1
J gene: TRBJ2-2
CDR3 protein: ASSKVHPPTGRRVGELF

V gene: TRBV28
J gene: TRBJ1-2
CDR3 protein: ASSLADGVYGYT

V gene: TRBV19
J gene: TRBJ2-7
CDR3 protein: ASIYGRNLSYEQY

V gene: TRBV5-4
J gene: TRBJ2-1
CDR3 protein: ASSPALGTGFSYNEQF

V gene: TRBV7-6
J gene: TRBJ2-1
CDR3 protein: ASSSLGDVDEQF

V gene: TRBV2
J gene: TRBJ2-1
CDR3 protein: ASITIGSSYNEQF

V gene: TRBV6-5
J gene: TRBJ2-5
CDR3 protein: ASRTSGGETQY

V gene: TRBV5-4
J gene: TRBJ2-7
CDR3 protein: ASSPGGGKYEQY

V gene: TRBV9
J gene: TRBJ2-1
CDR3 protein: ASSSARGNEQF

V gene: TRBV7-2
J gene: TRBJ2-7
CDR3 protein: ASSSRTSEVYEQY

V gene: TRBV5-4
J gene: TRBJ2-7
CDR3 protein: ASSLGGTGSYEQY

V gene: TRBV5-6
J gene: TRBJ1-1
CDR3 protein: ASSRATVFNTEAF

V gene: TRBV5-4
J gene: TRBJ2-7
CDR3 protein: ASSQNLNTQGQEEQY

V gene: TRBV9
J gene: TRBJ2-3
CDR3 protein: ASSPTFTDTQY

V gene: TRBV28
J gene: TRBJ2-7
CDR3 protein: ASSLGSGTGISYEQY